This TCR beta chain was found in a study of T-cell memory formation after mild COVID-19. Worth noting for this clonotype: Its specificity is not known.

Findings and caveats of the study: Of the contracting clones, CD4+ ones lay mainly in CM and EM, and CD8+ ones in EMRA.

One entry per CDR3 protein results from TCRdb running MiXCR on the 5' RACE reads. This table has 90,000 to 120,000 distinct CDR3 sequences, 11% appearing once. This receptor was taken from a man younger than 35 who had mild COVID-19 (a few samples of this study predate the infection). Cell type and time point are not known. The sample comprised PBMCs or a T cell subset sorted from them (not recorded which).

CDR3 sequence reads: CASSLRPGPITINEQFF. The CDR3 DNA is TGCGCCAGCAGCTTGCGGCCCGGACCGATAACCATCAATGAGCAGTTCTTC. The chain joins TRBV5-1 to TRBJ2-1; D unresolved. Germline V gene lookup returns CDR1 SGHRS and CDR2 YFSETQ. Trimming pared 1 base from V and 6 bases from J, leaving 20 bases between. CDR3 length: 17 residues.